One T cell receptor beta chain is described in this entry. The repertoire was sequenced with immunoSEQ multiplex PCR; TCRdb's copy has only in-frame clones and lacks some. Found here are 130,000 to 150,000 clones, more than 65% of them singletons; the top ten hold about 6.8%. The CDR3 runs 14 residues. CDR1 and CDR2 from the germline V gene are SGHRS and YFSETQ. Trimming took off 0 bases at V and 3 bases at J, with 9 bases between the two ends. This record comes from a study of blood T cell repertoires in COVID-19. The chain employs TRBV5-1 and TRBJ1-1; perhaps TRBD1 as D (5 bases). Sequenced input: peripheral blood. The TCR comes from a woman aged 50 to 60 in a cohort sampled during active or convalescent COVID-19. CDR3 nucleotide sequence: TGCGCCAGCAGCTTGGGCGGAGGGGACACTGAAGCTTTCTTT. Protein product: CASSLGGGDTEAFF.